These T cell receptor beta chains were read from a single sample in a study of T cell repertoires in cytomegalovirus infection. MiXCR was run by TCRdb on the reads, yielding one entry per CDR3 protein. Of hundreds of thousands of distinct CDR3 sequences listed, approximately 22% were seen once; the top ten hold roughly 18%. Sequenced: CD8+ T cells from PBMCs. These receptors were taken from a human donor in good health (CMV status not recorded). Some clones in this sample may be carry-over from other donors' samples. CDR3s include the opening cysteine and the closing phenylalanine or tryptophan. Fields, in order: V gene, clone size, D gene, J gene, CDR3 protein, CDR3 DNA. D genes are given only for firm matches. A row's size may be missing; if present it is once, few, many or a size class.

TRBV28	few	NA	TRBJ1-5	CASSYLQNSNQPQHF	TGTGCCAGCAGTTATTTACAGAATAGCAATCAGCCCCAGCATTTT
TRBV5-1	many	TRBD1	TRBJ2-3	CASSFPGQGYDTDTQYF	TGCGCCAGCAGCTTTCCCGGACAGGGGTACGACACAGATACGCAGTATTTT
TRBV29-1	NA	NA	TRBJ2-5	CSGAGPSATQYF	TGCAGTGGTGCGGGACCCTCGGCAACCCAGTACTTC
TRBV20-1	NA	NA	TRBJ2-1	CSASILDYNEQFF	TGCAGTGCTAGTATTTTGGATTACAATGAGCAGTTCTTC
TRBV9	NA	NA	TRBJ2-3	CASSVEADTQYF	TGTGCCAGCAGCGTAGAGGCGGATACGCAGTATTTT
TRBV7-9	NA	NA	TRBJ1-1	CASSDTLNTEAFF	TGTGCCAGCAGCGATACCTTGAACACTGAAGCTTTCTTT
TRBV6-2/TRBV6-3	few	NA	TRBJ2-1	CASSRDGDNEQFF	TGTGCCAGCTCACGGGACGGCGACAATGAGCAGTTCTTC
TRBV7-9	many	NA	TRBJ1-4	CASSPPGPATNEKLFF	TGTGCCAGCAGCCCCCCCGGCCCTGCAACTAATGAAAAACTGTTTTTT
TRBV12-3/TRBV12-4	many	TRBD1	TRBJ1-5	CASSSHRGLGQPQHF	TGTGCCAGCAGTTCGCACAGGGGGCTCGGACAGCCCCAGCATTTT
TRBV4-1	few	NA	TRBJ1-1	CASSQQQGINTEAFF	TGCGCCAGCAGCCAACAACAGGGAATAAACACTGAAGCTTTCTTT
TRBV20-1	few	NA	TRBJ2-1	CSAFSYFRNEQFF	TGCAGTGCTTTTTCATACTTCCGGAATGAGCAGTTCTTC
TRBV7-2	many	NA	TRBJ1-4	CASRQNTGSLNEKLFF	TGTGCCAGCAGACAAAATACAGGATCCCTGAATGAAAAACTGTTTTTT
TRBV7-8	few	NA	TRBJ2-7	CASSFYKGEQYF	TGTGCCAGCAGCTTTTACAAGGGTGAGCAGTACTTC
TRBV7-8	many	NA	TRBJ2-2	CASSPQVSGAGTGELFF	TGTGCCAGCAGCCCCCAGGTTTCGGGGGCCGGGACCGGGGAGCTGTTTTTT
TRBV7-9	few	NA	TRBJ2-2	CASSPDSGTGELFF	TGTGCCAGCAGTCCGGACAGCGGGACCGGGGAGCTGTTTTTT
TRBV7-9	many	TRBD1	TRBJ2-1	CASSPGQIYNEQFF	TGTGCCAGCAGCCCGGGACAGATCTACAATGAGCAGTTCTTC
TRBV29-1	many	NA	TRBJ1-2	CSVPTPIGYTF	TGCAGCGTACCCACCCCGATTGGCTACACCTTC